This TCR beta chain came from a study of early T cells in non-severe SARS-CoV-2 infection. The study's findings and limits: VDJdb matches were skewed toward anti-spike CD8 T cell responses.

The protocol attached unique molecular identifiers to individual cDNA molecules. MiXCR, applied by TCRdb to the 5' RACE reads, yields one record per CDR3 protein. Of tens of thousands of distinct CDR3 sequences in the sample, about 11% were seen once. For this clonotype: Its antigen is still unknown. A much more abundant neighbour one base away suggests this may be a read error.

This CDR3 has 14 residues. V lost 8 bases and J lost 4, with 17 bases in between. Germline-derived CDR1 and CDR2 are MNHEY and SVGAGI. The specimen was whole blood. J is TRBJ1-2 and V is TRBV6-5; TRBD1 is a possible D gene (6 bases). The receptor comes from an adult who was a healthcare worker with PCR-confirmed SARS-CoV-2 infection or an uninfected control (not recorded which). The CDR3 here is CASGRQGPPYGYTF. The CDR3 DNA reads TGTGCCAGCGGCAGGCAGGGGCCGCCCTATGGCTACACCTTC.